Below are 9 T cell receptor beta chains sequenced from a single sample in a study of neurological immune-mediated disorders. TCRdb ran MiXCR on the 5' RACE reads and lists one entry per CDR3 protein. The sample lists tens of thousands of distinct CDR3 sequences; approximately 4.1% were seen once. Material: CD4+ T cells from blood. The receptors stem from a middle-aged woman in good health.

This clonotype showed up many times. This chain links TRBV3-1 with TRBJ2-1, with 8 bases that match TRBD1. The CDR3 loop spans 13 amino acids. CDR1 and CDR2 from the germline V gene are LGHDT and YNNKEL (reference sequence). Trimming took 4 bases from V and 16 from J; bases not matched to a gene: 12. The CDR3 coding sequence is TGTGCCAGCAGCCTCTCTGAGAGGACAGGGTACTTCTTC. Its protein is CASSLSERTGYFF.

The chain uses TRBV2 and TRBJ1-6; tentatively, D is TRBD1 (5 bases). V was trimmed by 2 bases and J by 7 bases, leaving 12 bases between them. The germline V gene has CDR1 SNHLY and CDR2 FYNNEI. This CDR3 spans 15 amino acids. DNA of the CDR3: TGTGCCAGCAGTGAAAGTCGACAGACGAATTCACCCCTCCACTTT. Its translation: CASSESRQTNSPLHF.

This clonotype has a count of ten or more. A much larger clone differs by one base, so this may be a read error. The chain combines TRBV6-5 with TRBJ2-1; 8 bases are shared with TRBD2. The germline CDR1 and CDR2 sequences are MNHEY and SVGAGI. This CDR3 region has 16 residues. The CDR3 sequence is CVSSSRGGAGDNEQFF. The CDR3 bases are TGTGTCAGCAGCTCCCGGGGGGGAGCGGGTGACAATGAGCAGTTCTTC.

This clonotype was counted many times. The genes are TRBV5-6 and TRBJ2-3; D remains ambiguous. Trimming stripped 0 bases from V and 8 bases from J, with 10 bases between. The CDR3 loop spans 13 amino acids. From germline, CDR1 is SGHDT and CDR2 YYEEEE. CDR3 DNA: TGTGCCAGCAGCTTGGTCCGGCCGGGTACGCAGTATTTT. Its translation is CASSLVRPGTQYF.

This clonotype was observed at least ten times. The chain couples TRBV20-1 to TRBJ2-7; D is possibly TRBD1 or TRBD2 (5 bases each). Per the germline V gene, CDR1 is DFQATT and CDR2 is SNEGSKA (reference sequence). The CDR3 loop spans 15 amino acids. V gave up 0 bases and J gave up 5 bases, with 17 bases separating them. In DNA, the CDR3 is TGCAGTGCTAGAGACGCCGGGACGACCAGCGACGAGCAGTACTTC. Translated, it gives CSARDAGTTSDEQYF.

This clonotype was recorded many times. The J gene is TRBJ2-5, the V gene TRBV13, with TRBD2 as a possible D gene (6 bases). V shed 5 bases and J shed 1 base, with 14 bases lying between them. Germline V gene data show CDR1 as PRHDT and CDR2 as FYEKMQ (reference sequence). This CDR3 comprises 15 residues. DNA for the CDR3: TGTGCCAGCAGCACGCAGCGGGCGGTCCAAGAGACCCAGTACTTC. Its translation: CASSTQRAVQETQYF.

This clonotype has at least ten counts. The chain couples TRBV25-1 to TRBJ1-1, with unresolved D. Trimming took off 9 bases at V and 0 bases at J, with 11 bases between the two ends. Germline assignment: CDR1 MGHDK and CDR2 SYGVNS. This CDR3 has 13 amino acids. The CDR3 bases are TGTGCCAGTAGACGAAAGGTGAACACTGAAGCTTTCTTT. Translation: CASRRKVNTEAFF.

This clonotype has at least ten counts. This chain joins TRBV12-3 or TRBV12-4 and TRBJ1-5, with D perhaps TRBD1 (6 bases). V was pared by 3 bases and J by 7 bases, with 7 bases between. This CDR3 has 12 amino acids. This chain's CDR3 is CASSFQGQPQHF. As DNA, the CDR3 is TGTGCCAGCAGTTTCCAGGGGCAGCCCCAGCATTTT.

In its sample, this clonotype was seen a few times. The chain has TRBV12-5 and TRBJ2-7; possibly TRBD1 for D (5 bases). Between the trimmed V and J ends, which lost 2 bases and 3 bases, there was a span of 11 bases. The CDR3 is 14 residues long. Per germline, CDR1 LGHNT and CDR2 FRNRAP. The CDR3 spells CASGLWGQSYEQYF. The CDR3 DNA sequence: TGTGCTAGTGGTTTGTGGGGCCAAAGCTACGAGCAGTACTTC.